Each of the 6 T cell receptor beta chains below was sequenced from the same sample in a study of blood T cell repertoires in COVID-19 (TCRdb year 2020). Libraries were constructed by the immunoSEQ multiplex PCR assay. Held by TCRdb, this immuneACCESS table contains in-frame sequences only and omits some clones. Under half of the omission traces to an unresolved V gene where checked; the cause of the rest is unknown. This sample lists fewer than 650,000 clones; less than 90% were detected once. Jointly, the top ten make up under 8.5% of the sample. Input material: peripheral blood. The receptors come from a woman between 50 and 59 years old with COVID-19, enrolled during active disease.

The chain couples TRBV5-4 to TRBJ2-7; perhaps TRBD1 as D (6 bases). Germline V lookup: CDR1 SGHNT, CDR2 YYREEE (reference sequence). Trimming took 0 bases from V and 6 from J, leaving 7 bases between them. The CDR3 is 12 amino acids. The CDR3 spells CASSLGGREQYF. The CDR3 nucleotides are TGTGCCAGCAGCTTGGGGGGGCGCGAGCAGTACTTC. The full variable domain, in which reference TRBV5-4 and TRBJ2-7 provide the parts outside the CDR3, is ETGVTQSPTHLIKTRGQQVTLRCSSQSGHNTVSWYQQALGQGPQFIFQYYREEENGRGNFPPRFSGLQFPNYSSELNVNALELDDSALYLCASSLGGREQYFGPGTRLTVT.

V gene TRBV23-1 combines with J gene TRBJ2-2; no clear D gene. TRBV23-1 is filed as an ORF, its function uncertain. Deletions cut 0 bases from V and 3 bases from J, with 8 bases between. The CDR3 sequence is 15 residues long. CDR3 protein: CASSQSAADTGELFF. The CDR3 region has the DNA TGCGCCAGCAGTCAATCGGCGGCCGACACCGGGGAGCTGTTTTTT.

The chain links TRBV10-3 to TRBJ2-7; D might be TRBD1 (6 bases). Between the trimmed V and J ends, which lost 1 base and 3 bases, there was a span of 13 bases. Germline CDR1 ENHRY, CDR2 SYGVKD. CDR3 size: 15 residues. CDR3 sequence reads: CAISEWQGKIYEQYF. The CDR3 DNA sequence: TGTGCCATCAGTGAGTGGCAGGGGAAAATCTACGAGCAGTACTTC.

This chain connects TRBV6-5 to TRBJ2-1; TRBD1 is a possible D gene (6 bases). The V and J ends lost 5 bases and 7 bases respectively, with 12 bases between them. Germline V gene lookup returns CDR1 MNHEY and CDR2 SVGAGI. The CDR3 extends over 13 amino acids. This CDR3 reads CASSQGSRNEQFF. The CDR3 coding sequence is TGTGCCAGCAGTCAGGGGTCCAGGAATGAGCAGTTCTTC.

The rearrangement uses TRBV5-5 and TRBJ1-3, with 10 bases aligning to TRBD1. CDR1 is SGHKS, CDR2 YYEKEE, per germline (reference sequence). The J segment lost 8 bases and the V segment lost 0 bases, leaving 5 bases of the junction unmatched. CDR3 length: 15 amino acids. Here the CDR3 reads CASSLVGTGVDTIYF. CDR3 bases: TGTGCCAGCAGCTTGGTTGGGACAGGGGTAGACACCATATATTTT.

Points on this clone: Other DNA sequences in the sample encode the same CDR3. The chain couples TRBV5-6 to TRBJ2-3; TRBD1 aligns across 7 bases. J was trimmed by 1 base and V by 0 bases; bases with no gene match: 2. Germline values: CDR1 SGHDT, CDR2 YYEEEE. The CDR3 length is 15 residues. The chain's CDR3 is CASSLGTGGTDTQYF. Here the CDR3 DNA reads TGTGCCAGCAGCTTGGGTACAGGGGGCACAGATACGCAGTATTTT. The full variable domain, with the rest looked up from reference TRBV5-6 and TRBJ2-3, is DAGVTQSPTHLIKTRGQQVTLRCSPKSGHDTVSWYQQALGQGPQFIFQYYEEEERQRGNFPDRFSGHQFPNYSSELNVNALLLGDSALYLCASSLGTGGTDTQYFGPGTRLTVL.